This is a list of T cell receptor beta chains from one sample in a study of monozygotic twins with inflammatory bowel disease. TCRdb reprocessed the 5' RACE reads, keeping one entry per CDR3 protein, no DNA. Its table lists 200,000 to 250,000 distinct CDR3 sequences. The material sequenced was blood. Receptor source: a human donor with ulcerative colitis or Crohn's disease, or a healthy co-twin of an affected twin (not recorded which). The CDR3 runs from the conserved cysteine through the conserved F or W. Fields, in order: V gene, J gene, CDR3 protein.

>TRBV7-9|TRBJ1-1
CASSLAPLNTEAFF
>TRBV20-1|TRBJ2-5
CSARAVGGGAYQETQYF
>TRBV7-2|TRBJ1-2
CASSRSGSANYGYTF
>TRBV29-1|TRBJ1-6
CSVEGDRGGNSPLHF
>TRBV29-1|TRBJ2-1
CSVLQAGYNEQFF
>TRBV4-1|TRBJ2-7
CASRPSVRGLPSSYEQYF
>TRBV11-2|TRBJ2-7
CASSLVQGSYEQYF
>TRBV7-3|TRBJ2-5
CASRTSTEENLGLQYF
>TRBV4-2|TRBJ1-5
CASSLGTGDHPQHF
>TRBV9|TRBJ2-5
CASSVESGTSGGNQETQYF
>TRBV6-5|TRBJ2-6
CASSYLAGGANVLTF
>TRBV7-9|TRBJ2-7
CASSPTGVHEQYF
>TRBV13|TRBJ2-5
CASSLEHETQYF
>TRBV12-3/TRBV12-4|TRBJ2-7
CASSLLPLGPDEQYF
>TRBV7-2|TRBJ2-3
CASSLARVGGTTDTQYF
>TRBV7-2|TRBJ2-5
CASSLGAKSLETQYF
>TRBV3-1|TRBJ2-7
CASSHEDSRSRAGEQYF
>TRBV12-3/TRBV12-4|TRBJ2-3
CASSPWSGTDTQYF
>TRBV29-1|TRBJ2-1
CSVELARGGVRLEFF
>TRBV27|TRBJ2-2
CASSLERSSGGELFF
>TRBV11-2|TRBJ1-2
CASSLDLESYGYTF
>TRBV7-8|TRBJ2-1
CASISPWLAGGEQFF
>TRBV7-2|TRBJ1-3
CASSLQTSRTGNTIYF
>TRBV5-1|TRBJ2-3
CASSATGTSGSVDTQYF
>TRBV29-1|TRBJ2-1
CSVEDTRKYNEQFF
>TRBV7-9|TRBJ2-4
CASSRLSRQESWYF
>TRBV18|TRBJ2-5
CASSPPGTGGGETQYF
>TRBV3-1|TRBJ2-1
CASSQVGSGSIDNEQFF
>TRBV7-2|TRBJ1-1
CASSLGLRPPMNTEAFF
>TRBV28|TRBJ2-7
CASSRKVWEQYF
>TRBV5-1|TRBJ2-1
CASNLRGAEGNEQFF